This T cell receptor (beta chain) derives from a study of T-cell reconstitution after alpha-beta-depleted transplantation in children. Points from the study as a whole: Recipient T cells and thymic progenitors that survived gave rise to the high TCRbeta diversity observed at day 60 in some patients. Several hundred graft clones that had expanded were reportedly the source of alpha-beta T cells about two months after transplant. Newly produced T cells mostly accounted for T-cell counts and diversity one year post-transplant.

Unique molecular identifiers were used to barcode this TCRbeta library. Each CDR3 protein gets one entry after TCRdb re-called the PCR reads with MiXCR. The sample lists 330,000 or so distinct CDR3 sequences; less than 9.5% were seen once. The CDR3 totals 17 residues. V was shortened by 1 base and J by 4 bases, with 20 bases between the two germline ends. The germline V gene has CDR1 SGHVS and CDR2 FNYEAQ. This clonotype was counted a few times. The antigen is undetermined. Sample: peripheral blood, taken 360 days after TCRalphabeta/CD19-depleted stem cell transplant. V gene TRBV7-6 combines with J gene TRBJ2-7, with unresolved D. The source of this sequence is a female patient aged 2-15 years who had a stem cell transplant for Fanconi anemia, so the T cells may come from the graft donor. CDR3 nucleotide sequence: TGTGCCAGCAGCTTAGAAGCCGGAGTGGCGACCTTTTACGAGCAGTACTTC. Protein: CASSLEAGVATFYEQYF.